The next 8 T cell receptor beta chains were all read from a single sample in a study of blood T cell repertoires in COVID-19. Profiled with immunoSEQ multiplex PCR; TCRdb holds only in-frame clones, not every one. Of fewer than 250,000 clones listed, around four fifths are singletons. Sequenced sample: peripheral blood. The source is a man between 50 and 59 years old with active or convalescent COVID-19.

V usage is TRBV24-1 and J usage is TRBJ1-2, with 10 bases identical to TRBD1. J lost 8 bases, V lost 4 bases, and 12 bases had no gene match. Germline values: CDR1 KGHDR, CDR2 SFDVKD. The CDR3 consists of 16 residues. CDR3 nucleotide sequence: TGTGCCACCAGTGAGGGACAGGGGCAGGAAGTGTGCGGCTACACCTTC. Protein sequence: CATSEGQGQEVCGYTF.

The V and J genes are TRBV30 and TRBJ2-3, with a weak D call TRBD1 (6 bases). Per the germline V gene, CDR1 is GTSNPN and CDR2 is SVGIG (reference sequence). This CDR3 spans 16 amino acids. Trimming removed 6 bases at V and 0 bases at J, with 19 bases between. The CDR3 sequence is CACSGTPLPSTDTQYF. The DNA of the CDR3 is TGTGCCTGTTCCGGGACACCCCTCCCTAGCACAGATACGCAGTATTTT.

Of note for this clone: Other DNA sequences within the sample encode an identical CDR3. The chain links TRBV29-1 to TRBJ1-1; 7 bases fit TRBD1. The CDR3 runs to 12 residues. From germline, CDR1 is SQVTM and CDR2 ANQGSEA. Germline trimming cut 7 bases from V and 3 bases from J; bases unmatched to any gene: 5. CDR3 protein: CSARQGDTEAFF. As DNA, the CDR3 is TGCAGCGCCAGACAGGGCGACACTGAAGCTTTCTTT.

The CDR3 bases are TGTGCCAGCAGTTACTCGGGACAGGGGTACCGAGGCTACACCTTC. Amino acids: CASSYSGQGYRGYTF. The genes are TRBV28 and TRBJ1-2, with TRBD1 identical over 10 bases. Trimming cost V 4 bases and J 8 bases; bases outside gene matches: 10. The CDR3 sequence is 15 residues long. In germline, CDR1 is MDHEN, CDR2 SYDVKM.

V gene TRBV7-9 combines with J gene TRBJ2-6; 9 nucleotides match TRBD1. The CDR3 length is 19 residues. Germline trimming cut 5 bases from V and 3 bases from J; bases unmatched to any gene: 14. Germline values: CDR1 SEHNR, CDR2 FQNEAQ (reference sequence). CDR3 nucleotides: TGTGCCAGCAGCCCCCACCGGACAGGGGTTGGAGGTGGGGCCAACGTCCTGACTTTC. It codes for CASSPHRTGVGGGANVLTF.

The rearrangement links TRBV5-4 to TRBJ2-7, with no clear D. V was cut by 1 base and J by 4 bases, with 12 bases left in between. Germline CDR1 reads SGHNT; CDR2 reads YYREEE (reference sequence). CDR3 length equals 14 residues. The CDR3 spells CASSLSAGRYEQYF. The CDR3 DNA sequence: TGTGCCAGCAGCTTGTCGGCAGGAAGGTACGAGCAGTACTTC.

This chain connects TRBV6-5 to TRBJ1-5; possibly TRBD1 for D (6 bases). Germline CDR1 reads MNHEY; CDR2 reads SVGAGI. The CDR3 totals 13 residues. V gave up 6 bases and J gave up 7 bases, with 13 bases separating them. For the CDR3, the DNA is TGTGCCAGCAGCCAAACAGGGTCCCAGCCCCAGCATTTT. Its protein product is CASSQTGSQPQHF.

This rearrangement joins TRBV6-2 or TRBV6-3 to TRBJ2-5; 14 positions agree with TRBD2. The V and J ends lost 2 bases and 5 bases, in that order; junction bases with no gene match: 10. The CDR3 totals 18 residues. The germline V gene encodes CDR1 MNHEY and CDR2 SVGEGT. The CDR3 region is CASSYRGTSGGFGETQYF. The CDR3 DNA reads TGTGCCAGCAGTTACCGAGGGACTAGCGGGGGCTTCGGTGAGACCCAGTACTTC.